Given below is one T cell receptor beta chain in context. Its cognate antigen has yet to be identified. Qualities for individual bases were not recorded, and no much larger clone is one base off. From its cysteine to its phenylalanine, the CDR3 spans 14 amino acids. The kept DNA is CDR3 alone, 42 bases in frame from the first base. V is cut by 0 bases and J by 0 bases, and the space between the germline ends is 6 bases. In the germline V gene, CDR1 corresponds to MDHEN and CDR2 to SYDVKM. This entry is derived from a study of human thymus T cells (dated by TCRdb to about 2020). Context from the whole study: The study characterized TCR alpha and beta repertoires from seven to nine infant thymus samples and a few related peripheral blood samples. Donor ages ranging from about 7 to 244 days were recorded, and more than 5 male and a couple of female infants were included in the cohort.

The immunoSEQ multiplex PCR assay was used to amplify the TCRB and TCRAD loci from a standardized amount of quality-controlled genomic DNA. The amplicons spanned the V(D)J region and were long enough to cover the CDR3 and allow V and J genes to be identified. The amplicons were sequenced on an Illumina platform via the commercial immunoSEQ service. On the authors' methods: Primer bias and sequencing errors were corrected as previously described, and TCRAD and TCRB were defined on the basis of the IMGT database. The repertoires were analysed using immunoSEQ Analyzer 3.0 and VDJTools for basic statistics, V/J segment usage, diversity estimates, rarefaction and pairwise overlap. Chao1, ChaoE, Efron-Thisted, Shannon and inverse Simpson indices were used to estimate diversity, which was also estimated on datasets down-sampled to the smallest sample. Repertoire overlap was determined by strict matching of CDR3 nucleotide sequence, V gene and J gene, and Jaccard-based multidimensional scaling clustering was applied. In TCRdb, the immuneACCESS table is reduced to in-frame sequences with V and J assigned. These tables do not hold every clone; where another copy was compared, an unresolved V gene accounts for under half, and the others remain unexplained. D and trimming were read from the DNA, whereas the V and J calls and clone size are those reported in that table. The sample table shows roughly 77,000 clones, and 95% are seen once. The ten largest account for under 0.04% of the sample.

The thymus tissue came from surgical resects taken out during corrective cardiac surgery. Donors were immunologically healthy infants undergoing open corrective cardiac surgery for congenital heart defects in Finland. Thymocytes were freed from the tissue by mechanical means and kept at -70 degrees C as pellets of roughly 8.5-31 million cells. A QIAsymphony instrument was used to extract genomic DNA from the frozen cell pellets. The research as a whole found: On average, thymus samples yielded around 810,000 unique TCRB clonotypes, whereas blood samples yielded about 80,000. The related research reported highly overlapping thymic TCR repertoires among unrelated individuals. Both the thymic and the peripheral blood repertoires appeared to show biased V and J gene segment usage.

This receptor was taken from a girl under three years old with a congenital heart defect but otherwise immunologically healthy. Rearrangement joined TRBV28 to TRBJ2-7; no D gene is confidently identified. Sequenced: thymus tissue. CDR3 protein: CASSLCGNSYEQYF. The sequence in DNA is TGTGCCAGCAGTTTATGTGGGAACTCCTACGAGCAGTACTTC.